This TCR beta chain was documented in a study of blood T cell repertoires in COVID-19. The assay was immunoSEQ multiplex PCR, and TCRdb's table has in-frame clones only and misses some. The sample gives around 91,000 clones, roughly 85% of which show up once; roughly 37% is in the top ten. Sequencing was performed on peripheral blood. The TCR originated in a man older than 75 with acute or convalescent COVID-19.

The CDR3 protein is CASSRPGQSYEQYF. The CDR3 DNA follows: TGTGCCAGCAGCAGACCGGGACAATCCTACGAGCAGTACTTC. This chain joins TRBV7-9 and TRBJ2-7, with TRBD1 as a possible D gene (6 bases). This CDR3 is built from 14 residues. V lost 5 bases to trimming and J lost 1 base, with 12 bases between them. CDR1 and CDR2 (germline): SEHNR, FQNEAQ (reference sequence).